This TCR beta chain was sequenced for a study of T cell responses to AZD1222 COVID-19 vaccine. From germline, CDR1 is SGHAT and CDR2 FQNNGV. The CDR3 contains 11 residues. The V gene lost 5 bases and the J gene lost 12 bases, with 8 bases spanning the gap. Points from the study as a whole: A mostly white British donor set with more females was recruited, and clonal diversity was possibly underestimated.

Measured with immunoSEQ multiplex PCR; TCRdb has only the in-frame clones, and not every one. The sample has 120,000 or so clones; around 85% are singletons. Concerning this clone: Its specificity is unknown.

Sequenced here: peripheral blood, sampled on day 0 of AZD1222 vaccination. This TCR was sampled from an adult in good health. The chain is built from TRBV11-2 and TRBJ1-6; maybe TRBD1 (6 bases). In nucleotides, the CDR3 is TGTGCCAGCAGCCTGGGACAACCCCTCCACTTT. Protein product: CASSLGQPLHF.